Reported below is one T cell receptor (beta chain). Antigen: not known. The data were obtained in a study of blood T cells in healthy people across ages. Study background: Through template switching, about one barcoded beta molecule was captured per two T cells, as measured in model experiments. Findings and caveats of the study: Naive T cell percentage by flow cytometry tracked strongly with beta diversity. Diversity of TCR beta per million T cells declined in a roughly linear way with age. Naive CD4+ cell counts and diversity both ran higher in long-lived than in aged donors.

Primers used in a second PCR of about 6 to 11 cycles were a sample-barcoded 5' primer and a J-beta primer mix. TCRdb re-called the 5' RACE reads through MiXCR, storing one row per CDR3 protein. The sample yields under 2,000,000 distinct CDR3 sequences, about 50% seen once. V dropped 0 bases and J dropped 1 base, with 8 bases sitting between them. Germline CDR1 and CDR2: SGHRS and YFSETQ. CDR3 length: 15 residues. Sequences were obtained from blood. The chain links TRBV5-1 to TRBJ2-1, with unresolved D. The sequence was collected from a woman aged 40 to 50 in good health. CDR3 DNA sequence: TGCGCCAGCAGCTTGGGCACCAAATCCTACAATGAGCAGTTCTTC. This sequence encodes CASSLGTKSYNEQFF.